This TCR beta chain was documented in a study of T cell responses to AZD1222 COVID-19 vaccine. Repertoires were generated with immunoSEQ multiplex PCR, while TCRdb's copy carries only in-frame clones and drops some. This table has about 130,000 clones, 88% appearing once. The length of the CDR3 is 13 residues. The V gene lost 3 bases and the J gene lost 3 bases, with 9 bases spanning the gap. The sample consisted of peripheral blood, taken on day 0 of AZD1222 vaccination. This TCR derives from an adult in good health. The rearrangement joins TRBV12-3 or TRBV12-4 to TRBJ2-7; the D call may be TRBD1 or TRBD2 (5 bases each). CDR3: CASSFGTNYEQYF. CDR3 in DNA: TGTGCCAGCAGTTTCGGGACCAACTACGAGCAGTACTTC.